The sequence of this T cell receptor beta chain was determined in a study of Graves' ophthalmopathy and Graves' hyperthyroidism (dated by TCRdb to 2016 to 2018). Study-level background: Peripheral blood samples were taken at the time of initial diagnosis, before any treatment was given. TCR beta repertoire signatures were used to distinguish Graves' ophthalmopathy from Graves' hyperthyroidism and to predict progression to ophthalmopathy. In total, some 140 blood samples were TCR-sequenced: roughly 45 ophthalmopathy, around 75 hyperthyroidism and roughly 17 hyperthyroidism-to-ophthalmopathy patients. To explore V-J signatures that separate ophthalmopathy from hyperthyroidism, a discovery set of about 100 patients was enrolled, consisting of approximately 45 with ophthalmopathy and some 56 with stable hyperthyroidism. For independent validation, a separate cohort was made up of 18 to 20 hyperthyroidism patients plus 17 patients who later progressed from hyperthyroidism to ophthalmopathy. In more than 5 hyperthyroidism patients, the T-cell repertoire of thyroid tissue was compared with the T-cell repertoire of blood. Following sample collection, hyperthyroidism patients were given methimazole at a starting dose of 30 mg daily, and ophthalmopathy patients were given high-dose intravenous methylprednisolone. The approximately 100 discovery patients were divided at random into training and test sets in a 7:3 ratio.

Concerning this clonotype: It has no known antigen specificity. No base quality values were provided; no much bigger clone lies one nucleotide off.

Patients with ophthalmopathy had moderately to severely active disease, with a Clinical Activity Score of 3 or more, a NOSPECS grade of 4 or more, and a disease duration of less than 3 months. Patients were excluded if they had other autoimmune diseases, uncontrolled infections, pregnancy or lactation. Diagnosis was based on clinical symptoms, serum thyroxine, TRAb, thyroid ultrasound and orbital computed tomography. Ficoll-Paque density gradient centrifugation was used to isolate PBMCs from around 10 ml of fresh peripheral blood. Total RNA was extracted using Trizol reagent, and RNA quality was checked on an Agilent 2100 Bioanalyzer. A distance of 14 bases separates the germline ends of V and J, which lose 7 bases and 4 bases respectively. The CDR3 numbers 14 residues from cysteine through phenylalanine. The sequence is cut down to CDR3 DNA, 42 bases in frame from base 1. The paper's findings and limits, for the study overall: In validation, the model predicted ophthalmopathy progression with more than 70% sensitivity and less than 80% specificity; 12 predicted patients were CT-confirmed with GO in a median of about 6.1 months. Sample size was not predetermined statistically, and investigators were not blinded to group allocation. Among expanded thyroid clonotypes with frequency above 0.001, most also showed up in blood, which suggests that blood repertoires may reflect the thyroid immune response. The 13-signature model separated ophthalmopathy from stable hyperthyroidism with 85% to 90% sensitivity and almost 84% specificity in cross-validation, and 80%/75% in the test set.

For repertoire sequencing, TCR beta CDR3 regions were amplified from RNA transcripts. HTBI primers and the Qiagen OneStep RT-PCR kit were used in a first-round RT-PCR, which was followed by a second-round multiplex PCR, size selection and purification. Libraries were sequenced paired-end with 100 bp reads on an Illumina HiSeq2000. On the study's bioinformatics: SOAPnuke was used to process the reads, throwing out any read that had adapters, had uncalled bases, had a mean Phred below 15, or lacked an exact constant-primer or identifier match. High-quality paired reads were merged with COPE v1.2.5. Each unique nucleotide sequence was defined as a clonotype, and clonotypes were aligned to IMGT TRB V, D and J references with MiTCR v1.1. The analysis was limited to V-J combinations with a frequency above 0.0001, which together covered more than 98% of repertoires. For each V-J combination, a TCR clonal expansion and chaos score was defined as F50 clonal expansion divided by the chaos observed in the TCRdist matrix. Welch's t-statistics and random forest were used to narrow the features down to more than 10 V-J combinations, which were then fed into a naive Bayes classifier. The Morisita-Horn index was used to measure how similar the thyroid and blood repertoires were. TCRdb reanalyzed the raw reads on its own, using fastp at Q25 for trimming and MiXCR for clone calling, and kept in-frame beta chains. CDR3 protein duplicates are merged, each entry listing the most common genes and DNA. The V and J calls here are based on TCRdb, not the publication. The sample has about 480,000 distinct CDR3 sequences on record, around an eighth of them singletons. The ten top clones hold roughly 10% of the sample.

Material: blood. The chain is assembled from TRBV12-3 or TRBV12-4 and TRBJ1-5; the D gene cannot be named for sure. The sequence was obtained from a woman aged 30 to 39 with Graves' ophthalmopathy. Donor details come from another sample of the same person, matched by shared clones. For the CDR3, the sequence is CASTRTVMNQPQHF. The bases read TGTGCCAGCACCAGGACTGTCATGAATCAGCCCCAGCATTTT.